Presented here are 19 T cell receptor beta chains from one specimen sequenced in a study of blood T cells in healthy people across ages. Through a sample-barcoded 5' primer and a J-beta primer mix, a second PCR was run for 7 to 11 cycles. TCRdb re-analysed the 5' RACE reads in MiXCR, keeping a single row per CDR3 protein. The sample shows 1.6 million or so distinct CDR3 sequences, roughly a third of them seen only once. The specimen was blood. The receptor source for this set is a woman under 40 in good health.

This clonotype was observed a few times. This rearrangement joins TRBV29-1 to TRBJ1-1, with D possibly matching TRBD1 (5 bases). CDR1 is SQVTM, CDR2 ANQGSEA, per germline. This CDR3 spans 13 amino acids. V lost 4 bases to trimming and J lost 4 bases, with 13 bases between them. The CDR3 sequence: CSVGRRQPTEAFF. The CDR3 DNA reads as TGCAGCGTTGGGCGGAGACAGCCCACTGAAGCTTTCTTT. Based on the CDR3 plus reference TRBV29-1 and TRBJ1-1, the full variable domain is SAVISQKPSRDICQRGTSLTIQCQVDSQVTMMFWYRQQPGQSLTLIATANQGSEATYESGFVIDKFPISRPNLTFSTLTVSNMSPEDSSIYLCSVGRRQPTEAFFGQGTRLTVV.

The sample holds one count of this clonotype. The V gene is TRBV24-1, the J gene TRBJ2-3; D gene unclear. Germline lookup yields CDR1 KGHDR and CDR2 SFDVKD. The CDR3 totals 17 residues. V dropped 2 bases and J dropped 0 bases, with 14 bases sitting between them. CDR3 DNA sequence: TGTGCCACCAGTGATTGGGGTATAGAGAAAAGCACAGATACGCAGTATTTT. It translates to CATSDWGIEKSTDTQYF.

For this clonotype: One junction end disagrees with the germline gene, perhaps due to a read error. The chain joins TRBV20-1 to TRBJ1-1; TRBD1 agrees at 7 bases. CDR3 length: 13 amino acids. Germline V gene data show CDR1 as DFQATT and CDR2 as SNEGSKA (reference sequence). Here the CDR3 reads CSVRTGQNAEAFF. The CDR3 DNA sequence: TGCAGTGTCCGGACAGGCCAGAACGCTGAAGCTTTCTTT.

This clonotype was seen a handful of times. The V and J genes are TRBV5-1 and TRBJ1-6; tentatively, D is TRBD1 (6 bases). Germline assignment: CDR1 SGHRS and CDR2 YFSETQ. The CDR3 totals 14 residues. Trimming pared 1 base from V and 9 bases from J, leaving 11 bases between. CDR3 in amino acids: CASSLSQGTSPLHF. The DNA of the CDR3 is TGCGCCAGCAGCTTGAGTCAGGGGACTTCACCCCTCCACTTT.

This clonotype came up a few times. The chain joins TRBV9 to TRBJ2-7, with TRBD2 identical over 11 bases. Trimming cost V 0 bases and J 3 bases; bases outside gene matches: 2. Per germline, CDR1 SGDLS and CDR2 YYNGEE. The CDR3 is 15 residues long. CDR3 nucleotides: TGTGCCAGCAGCGTAGGGGGACTAGCGGACTACGAGCAGTACTTC. Protein: CASSVGGLADYEQYF.

The chain uses TRBV3-1 and TRBJ1-4; D is undetermined. The CDR3 has 14 amino acids. The germline CDR1 and CDR2 sequences are LGHDT and YNNKEL (reference sequence). The V end lost 0 bases, the J end lost 4 bases, and 6 bases lay between the germline ends. The CDR3 nucleotides read TGTGCCAGCAGCCAAGATGGTCGTAATGAAAAACTGTTTTTT. Translating gives CASSQDGRNEKLFF.

About this clonotype itself: The junction departs from the called germline gene at one end, perhaps through a read error. The CDR3 spells CDSSSNLDTQYF. In DNA, the CDR3 is TGTGACAGCAGTTCCAACTTAGATACGCAGTATTTT. The chain couples TRBV6-6 to TRBJ2-3; unclear D gene. This CDR3 has 12 amino acids. Germline V gene data show CDR1 as MNHNY and CDR2 as SVGAGI (reference sequence).

The V call is TRBV25-1, the J call TRBJ1-4, with D perhaps matching TRBD1 (6 bases). Germline assignment: CDR1 MGHDK and CDR2 SYGVNS. V was pared by 5 bases and J by 6 bases, with 10 bases between. The CDR3 is 13 residues long. CDR3: CASSWTADEKLFF. In nucleotides, the CDR3 is TGTGCCAGCAGTTGGACAGCGGATGAAAAACTGTTTTTT.

This clonotype occurred a few times. V usage is TRBV18 and J usage is TRBJ2-3; D call uncertain. Per germline, CDR1 KGHSH and CDR2 LQKENI. The CDR3 covers 13 residues. V dropped 3 bases and J dropped 5 bases, with 9 bases sitting between them. CDR3 nucleotides: TGTGCCAGCTCACCCGGTTGGGAAGATACGCAGTATTTT. As protein: CASSPGWEDTQYF.

The V call is TRBV6-6, the J call TRBJ2-3; TRBD1 agrees at 8 bases. The V segment lost 5 bases and the J segment 14 bases; nucleotides outside the gene matches: 18. Germline CDR1 and CDR2: MNHNY and SVGAGI (reference sequence). CDR3 size: 15 residues. In nucleotides, the CDR3 is TGTGCCAGCAGTCCGGCTCACCAGGGGGCTCCTCTCATGTATTTT. Translated, it gives CASSPAHQGAPLMYF.

As to this clonotype: Compared with germline, one end of the junction differs, possibly owing to a read error. The CDR3 DNA sequence: TGTGCCAACAGCAACTCCGGGAGTGGCTACACCTTC. It specifies CANSNSGSGYTF. The chain is built from TRBV7-2 and TRBJ1-2, with unresolved D. Germline V gene sequence: CDR1 SGHTA, CDR2 FQGNSA. This CDR3 has 12 amino acids.

This clonotype was seen a handful of times. The V call is TRBV20-1, the J call TRBJ1-6; 9 bases fit TRBD1. This CDR3 spans 16 amino acids. Germline lookup yields CDR1 DFQATT and CDR2 SNEGSKA (reference sequence). V trimming: 0 bases; J trimming: 14 bases; junction bases outside the gene matches: 14. The chain's CDR3 is CSAREVHGTGRFTLHF. The CDR3 coding sequence is TGCAGTGCTAGAGAGGTCCATGGGACAGGGCGTTTCACCCTCCACTTT.

The V gene is TRBV27, the J gene TRBJ1-5; 9 nucleotides agree with TRBD1. CDR1 and CDR2 from the germline V gene are MNHEY and SMNVEV (reference sequence). Trimming at V came to 6 bases and at J to 3 bases, leaving 3 bases not matched to a gene. This CDR3 comprises 14 residues. The CDR3 DNA follows: TGTGCCAGCAGAAGACAGGGGGACAATCAGCCCCAGCATTTT. Its translation: CASRRQGDNQPQHF.

This clonotype was counted between two and nine times. V is TRBV7-2 and J is TRBJ1-1; D remains ambiguous. V was trimmed by 2 bases and J by 7 bases, leaving 11 bases between them. The CDR3 consists of 13 residues. The germline V gene encodes CDR1 SGHTA and CDR2 FQGNSA. The CDR3 DNA reads TGTGCCAGCAGCTTACTTACGAACCATGAAGCTTTCTTT. It specifies CASSLLTNHEAFF.

The V and J genes are TRBV4-1 and TRBJ1-1; possibly TRBD1 for D (6 bases). This CDR3 comprises 14 residues. V lost 4 bases and J lost 8, with 17 bases in between. The germline CDR1 and CDR2 sequences are MGHRA and YSYEKL. CDR3 amino acids: CASSPAAQGREAFF. In nucleotides, the CDR3 is TGCGCCAGCAGCCCCGCAGCACAGGGTAGGGAAGCTTTCTTT.

This clonotype has just a few counts. V usage is TRBV11-2 and J usage is TRBJ2-1; the D is unclear. The germline gives CDR1 SGHAT, CDR2 FQNNGV. The CDR3 totals 13 residues. V was shortened by 5 bases and J by 3 bases, with 8 bases between the two germline ends. The CDR3 loop reads CASSASNYNEQFF. The CDR3 DNA reads as TGTGCCAGCAGCGCGTCTAACTACAATGAGCAGTTCTTC.

On this clonotype: This may come from a read error, since a much larger clone is one base off. The rearrangement uses TRBV5-1 and TRBJ1-2; D ambiguous. This CDR3 has 13 residues. Germline loops: CDR1 SGHRS, CDR2 YFSETQ. CDR3 DNA: TGCGCCTGCAGCTCTAACTCCAATCGGGGCTACACCTTC. It yields the protein CACSSNSNRGYTF.

This chain connects TRBV10-3 to TRBJ2-1; 7 nucleotides match TRBD2. The CDR3 loop spans 15 amino acids. Losses at the gene ends were 2 bases for V and 10 bases for J; bases not matched to a gene: 11. Germline loops: CDR1 ENHRY, CDR2 SYGVKD. This CDR3 reads CAISEITLAAGEQFF. CDR3 bases: TGTGCCATCAGTGAGATAACCCTAGCGGCAGGGGAGCAGTTCTTC.

The rearrangement links TRBV18 to TRBJ2-7; 7 nucleotides line up with TRBD1. The CDR3 is 17 residues long. Germline V gene sequence: CDR1 KGHSH, CDR2 LQKENI. Trimming cost V 0 bases and J 3 bases; bases outside gene matches: 11. The CDR3 DNA is TGTGCCAGCTCACCACCCAGGACAGGCCAAATTGTCTACGAGCAGTACTTC. Encoded protein: CASSPPRTGQIVYEQYF.